Shown below are 3 T cell receptor beta chains from a single sample sequenced in a study of cytomegalovirus exposure and HLA in healthy donors. Primers included in the PCR were 60 Vbeta and 13 Jbeta primers. Sequencing used immunoSEQ multiplex PCR; TCRdb keeps in-frame clones, though not all of them. There are 150,000 to 200,000 clones in the sample; approximately 81% occur only once, and about 2.2% lies in the top ten. Sequenced material: PBMCs. Receptors were obtained from a woman aged 25-40 years in good health and CMV-seronegative.

The rearrangement joins TRBV7-2 to TRBJ1-6; 7 bases are shared with TRBD1. The V gene's germline CDR1 is SGHTA and CDR2 FQGNSA. The CDR3 length is 16 residues. The V segment lost 5 bases and the J segment 10 bases; nucleotides outside the gene matches: 14. CDR3 DNA sequence: TGTGCCAGCAGCCAAATGAGACAGGGCTCCAACTCACCCCTCCACTTT. Translation: CASSQMRQGSNSPLHF.

The chain is built from TRBV28 and TRBJ1-1; D is unresolved. The CDR3 extends over 16 amino acids. V lost 4 bases and J 4 bases, leaving 19 bases between the germline ends. Looked up from germline, CDR1 is MDHEN and CDR2 is SYDVKM. CDR3 DNA sequence: TGTGCCAGCAGTTACCCGGGAGGAGGTGTCGTCACTGAAGCTTTCTTT. Protein: CASSYPGGGVVTEAFF.

The chain combines TRBV28 with TRBJ1-5; the D is unclear. The V and J ends lost 8 bases and 4 bases respectively, with 21 bases between them. The germline V gene encodes CDR1 MDHEN and CDR2 SYDVKM. This CDR3 region has 16 residues. CDR3 amino acids: CASRGPVMPDNQPQHF. Written as DNA, the CDR3 is TGTGCCAGCCGGGGTCCAGTGATGCCTGATAATCAGCCCCAGCATTTT.